Each of the 8 T cell receptor beta chains below was sequenced from the same sample in a study of human T cells and chemical hapten exposure. The treatment is: therapeutic diphenylcyclopropenone sensitization with weekly scalp DPC. Attachment of unique molecular identifiers to individual cDNA molecules was performed in the library. TCRdb recomputed calls from the reads with MiXCR, one row per CDR3 protein. The table includes some 2,200 distinct CDR3 sequences, approximately 52% detected once. Sequenced here: whole blood, sampled before DPC sensitization or 2, 6, or about 24 weeks after (not recorded which). These TCRs come from an adult with alopecia areata. Some clones in this sample may be carry-over from other donors' samples. This table probably holds off-target reads from a library built for another chain.

The chain joins TRBV12-3 or TRBV12-4 to TRBJ1-2, with a possible D match to TRBD1 (6 bases). The CDR3 length is 13 residues. The V end lost 5 bases, the J end lost 8 bases, and 15 bases lay between the germline ends. The CDR3 reads CASSATGQLGYTF. CDR3 nucleotides: TGTGCCAGCAGTGCCACCGGACAGCTCGGCTACACCTTC.

The chain uses TRBV28 and TRBJ2-1, with TRBD2 identical over 12 bases. J was trimmed by 3 bases and V by 8 bases; bases with no gene match: 2. This CDR3 is 14 amino acids long. Germline values: CDR1 MDHEN, CDR2 SYDVKM. The CDR3 region has the DNA TGTGCCAGCGGACTAGCGGGAATCTACAATGAGCAGTTCTTC. Translating gives CASGLAGIYNEQFF. The whole variable domain, remainder taken from reference TRBV28 and TRBJ2-1, is DVKVTQSSRYLVKRTGEKVFLECVQDMDHENMFWYRQDPGLGLRLIYFSYDVKMKEKGDIPEGYSVSREKKERFSLILESASTNQTSMYLCASGLAGIYNEQFFGPGTRLTVL.

This clonotype occurred a few times. A read error may produce the germline difference seen at one junction end. The chain joins TRBV7-8 to TRBJ2-1, with 9 bases aligning to TRBD2. Looked up from germline, CDR1 is SGHVS and CDR2 is FQNEAQ. CDR3 length: 16 residues. Here the CDR3 DNA reads TGTGCCAGCAGAAAGACCGGGACAATGGGACTAGCCGGTGTATCCTTC. It encodes CASRKTGTMGLAGVSF.

This chain connects TRBV29-1 to TRBJ2-1; 9 bases fit TRBD2. Germline values: CDR1 SQVTM, CDR2 ANQGSEA. This CDR3 contains 13 residues. V lost 6 bases and J lost 6; bases outside the gene matches: 6. CDR3 amino acids: CSVWREGLNEQFF. The CDR3 DNA reads as TGCAGCGTCTGGCGGGAGGGCCTCAATGAGCAGTTCTTC.

The chain has TRBV11-3 and TRBJ2-2; the D is unclear. The CDR3 loop spans 12 amino acids. The germline CDR1 and CDR2 sequences are SGHNT and YENEEA. Trimming left V 1 base short and J 6 bases short, with 3 bases between. This CDR3 is CASSLGPGELFF. In nucleotides, the CDR3 is TGTGCCAGCAGCTTAGGACCCGGGGAGCTGTTTTTT.

This clonotype was counted only a few times. This CDR3 reads CASRLASYEQYF. CDR3 nucleotide sequence: TGTGCCAGCAGACTAGCCTCCTACGAGCAGTACTTC. This chain uses TRBV2 with TRBJ2-7; tentative D call: TRBD2 (6 bases). CDR1 is SNHLY and CDR2 is FYNNEI in the germline V gene. V shed 6 bases and J shed 0 bases, with 6 bases lying between them. The CDR3 has 12 amino acids.

The chain has TRBV4-2 and TRBJ2-7; 9 bases align to TRBD2. V lost 2 bases and J lost 7; bases outside the gene matches: 6. The CDR3 consists of 14 residues. Germline-derived CDR1 and CDR2 are LGHNA and YNFKEQ. Here the CDR3 reads CASSQPGLAREQYF. CDR3 coding DNA: TGTGCCAGCAGCCAACCCGGACTAGCGAGAGAGCAGTACTTC.

This clonotype was seen a few times. This rearrangement joins TRBV6-5 to TRBJ2-5; 10 nucleotides agree with TRBD1. Trimming cost V 2 bases and J 7 bases; bases outside gene matches: 7. Per the germline V gene, CDR1 is MNHEY and CDR2 is SVGAGI. The CDR3 totals 15 residues. CDR3 sequence reads: CASSYGGQGRRTQYF. The DNA of the CDR3 is TGTGCCAGCAGTTACGGGGGACAGGGGAGGAGGACCCAGTACTTC.